The rows below give T cell receptor beta chains drawn from one sample of a study of cytomegalovirus exposure and HLA in healthy donors. Generated by immunoSEQ multiplex PCR, the TCRdb table keeps only in-frame clones and is missing some. Altogether under 150,000 clones are present, 67% being singletons, with the ten largest covering 8% to 10%. The sample taken for sequencing was PBMCs. The receptors here all came from a man aged 18 to 35 in good health and CMV-seropositive. CDR3s include the opening cysteine and the closing phenylalanine or tryptophan. D genes are given only for firm matches. Not all rows give a size; the values are once, few, many and, for expanded clones, a class.

clone_size	v_call	j_call	d_call	cdr3_aa	cdr3_nt
few	TRBV12-5	TRBJ2-2	TRBD1	CASGLGQGDTGELFF	TGTGCTAGTGGTTTGGGACAGGGAGACACCGGGGAGCTGTTTTTT
-	TRBV5-1	TRBJ1-2	TRBD1	CASSLNPGTVYGYTF	TGCGCCAGCAGCCTAAACCCCGGGACAGTCTATGGCTACACCTTC
few	TRBV5-1	TRBJ1-2	-	CASSFGGQNYGYTF	TGCGCCAGCAGCTTTGGCGGACAGAACTATGGCTACACCTTC
-	TRBV6-1	TRBJ2-2	TRBD1	CASSEAWDRGRAGELFF	TGTGCCAGCAGTGAAGCCTGGGACAGGGGGCGGGCCGGGGAGCTGTTTTTT
-	TRBV7-9	TRBJ2-7	-	CASARTDNYEQYF	TGTGCCAGTGCGAGGACAGACAACTACGAGCAGTACTTC
few	TRBV7-7	TRBJ1-6	-	CASSLVGRANSPLHF	TGTGCCAGCAGCTTAGTCGGCAGGGCAAATTCACCCCTCCACTTT
-	TRBV7-2	TRBJ2-5	TRBD2	CASSPRLALQETQYF	TGTGCCAGCAGCCCTCGACTAGCGCTACAAGAGACCCAGTACTTC
-	TRBV10-2	TRBJ2-5	TRBD2	CASSVTSGGAETQYF	TGCGCCAGCAGCGTGACTAGCGGGGGGGCTGAGACCCAGTACTTC
few	TRBV6-5	TRBJ1-5	TRBD1	CASSRTGYNQPQHF	TGTGCCAGCAGTCGGACAGGTTATAATCAGCCCCAGCATTTT
-	TRBV4-1	TRBJ2-2	-	CASSRILIGRENTGELFF	TGCGCCAGCAGCCGAATACTAATCGGCAGAGAGAACACCGGGGAGCTGTTTTTT
-	TRBV7-9	TRBJ2-5	TRBD2	CASRKLAEKETQYF	TGTGCCAGCAGGAAGCTAGCGGAGAAAGAGACCCAGTACTTC
-	TRBV28	TRBJ2-2	-	CASSEQGNTGELFF	TGTGCCAGCAGTGAACAGGGAAACACCGGGGAGCTGTTTTTT
-	TRBV18	TRBJ2-1	TRBD1	CASSPPGTGIYNEQFF	TGTGCCAGCTCACCGCCCGGGACAGGGATATACAATGAGCAGTTCTTC
-	TRBV11-3	TRBJ2-1	-	CASSKSPVVGGSYNEQFF	TGTGCCAGCAGCAAAAGCCCGGTCGTGGGGGGTTCGTACAATGAGCAGTTCTTC
once	TRBV5-4	TRBJ2-1	TRBD2	CASSTLAGPFNEQFF	TGTGCCAGCAGCACCCTAGCGGGGCCCTTCAATGAGCAGTTCTTC
-	TRBV15	TRBJ2-7	TRBD1	CATSAQTGGLREQYF	TGTGCCACCAGCGCCCAGACAGGGGGCCTACGCGAGCAGTACTTC
once	TRBV27	TRBJ2-5	TRBD1	CASSLWDSLETQYF	TGTGCCAGCAGTTTATGGGACAGCTTGGAGACCCAGTACTTC
few	TRBV6-5	TRBJ2-7	TRBD1	CASSYYRGRLEQYF	TGTGCCAGCAGTTACTACAGGGGACGGCTCGAGCAGTACTTC
few	TRBV29-1	TRBJ2-5	-	CSVDDAAETQYF	TGCAGCGTCGATGACGCGGCAGAGACCCAGTACTTC
-	TRBV30	TRBJ2-7	-	CAWSRGDYEQYF	TGTGCCTGGAGCAGGGGTGACTACGAGCAGTACTTC
few	TRBV18	TRBJ2-1	TRBD2	CASSPRGLATYNEQFF	TGTGCCAGCTCACCACGGGGACTAGCAACCTACAATGAGCAGTTCTTC
few	TRBV5-1	TRBJ1-2	TRBD1	CASRPTGGAGSGYTF	TGCGCCAGCAGGCCTACAGGGGGCGCAGGTAGTGGCTACACCTTC
-	TRBV5-1	TRBJ2-5	-	CASSLLPGVKETQYF	TGCGCCAGCAGCTTGCTCCCGGGTGTAAAAGAGACCCAGTACTTC
-	TRBV29-1	TRBJ2-1	TRBD1	CSARDRETMDEQFF	TGCAGCGCACGGGACAGGGAGACAATGGATGAGCAGTTCTTC
-	TRBV7-6	TRBJ1-6	-	CASSLVFGINSPLHF	TGTGCCAGCAGCTTAGTTTTCGGGATTAATTCACCCCTCCACTTT
-	TRBV7-9	TRBJ1-5	-	CASSNGGYQPQHF	TGTGCCAGCAGCAACGGAGGATATCAGCCCCAGCATTTT
-	TRBV5-1	TRBJ1-1	-	CASSLAGGFTEAFF	TGCGCCAGCAGCTTGGCCGGGGGGTTCACTGAAGCTTTCTTT